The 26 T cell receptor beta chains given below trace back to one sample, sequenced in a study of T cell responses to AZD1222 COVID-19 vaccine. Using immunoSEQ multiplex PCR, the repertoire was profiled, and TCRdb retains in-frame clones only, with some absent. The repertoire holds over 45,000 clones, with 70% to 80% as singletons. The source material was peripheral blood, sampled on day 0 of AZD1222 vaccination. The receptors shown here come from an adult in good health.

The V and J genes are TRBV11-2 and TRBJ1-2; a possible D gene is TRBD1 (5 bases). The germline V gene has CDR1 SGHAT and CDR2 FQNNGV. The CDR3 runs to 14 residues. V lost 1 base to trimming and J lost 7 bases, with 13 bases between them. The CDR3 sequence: CASSLVQASGGYTF. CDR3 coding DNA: TGTGCCAGCAGCTTAGTACAGGCATCCGGTGGCTACACCTTC.

The CDR3 sequence is CASRGPSTDTQYF. The CDR3, as DNA: TGTGCCAGCCGCGGACCCAGCACAGATACGCAGTATTTT. The chain joins TRBV7-2 to TRBJ2-3; D unclear. The CDR3 contains 13 residues. Germline CDR1 and CDR2: SGHTA and FQGNSA. V was clipped by 8 bases and J by 0 bases, with 9 bases between them. Filled out from reference TRBV7-2 and TRBJ2-3, the complete variable domain reads GAGVSQSPSNKVTEKGKDVELRCDPISGHTALYWYRQSLGQGLEFLIYFQGNSAPDKSGLPSDRFSAERTGGSVSTLTIQRTQQEDSAVYLCASRGPSTDTQYFGPGTRLTVL.

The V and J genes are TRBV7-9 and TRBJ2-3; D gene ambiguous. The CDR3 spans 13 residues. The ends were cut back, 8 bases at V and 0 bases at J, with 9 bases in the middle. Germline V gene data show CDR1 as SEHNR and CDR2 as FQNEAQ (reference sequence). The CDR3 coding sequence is TGTGCCAGCCGGTGGGGTAGCACAGATACGCAGTATTTT. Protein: CASRWGSTDTQYF.

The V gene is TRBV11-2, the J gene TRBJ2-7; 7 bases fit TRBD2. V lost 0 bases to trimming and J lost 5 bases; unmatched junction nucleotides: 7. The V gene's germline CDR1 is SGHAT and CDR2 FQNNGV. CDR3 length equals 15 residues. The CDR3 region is CASSLDPGGGNEQYF. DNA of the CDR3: TGTGCCAGCAGCTTAGATCCGGGAGGAGGGAACGAGCAGTACTTC.

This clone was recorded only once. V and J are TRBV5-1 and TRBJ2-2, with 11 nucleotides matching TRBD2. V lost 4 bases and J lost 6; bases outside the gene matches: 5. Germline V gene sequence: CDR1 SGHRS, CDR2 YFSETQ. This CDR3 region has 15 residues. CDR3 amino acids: CASSQLAGEAGELFF. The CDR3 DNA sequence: TGCGCCAGCAGCCAACTAGCGGGAGAAGCCGGGGAGCTGTTTTTT.

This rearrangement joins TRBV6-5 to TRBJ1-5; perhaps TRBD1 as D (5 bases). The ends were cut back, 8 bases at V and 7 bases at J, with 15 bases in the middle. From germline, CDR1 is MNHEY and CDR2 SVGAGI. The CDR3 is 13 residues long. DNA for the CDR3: TGTGCCAGCCTAACGGAGGAGGGGCAGCCCCAGCATTTT. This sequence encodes CASLTEEGQPQHF.

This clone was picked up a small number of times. CDR3 sequence: CASSPPGTSGYEQYF. The CDR3 coding sequence is TGTGCCAGCAGCCCTCCCGGGACTAGCGGCTACGAGCAGTACTTC. The chain employs TRBV5-5 and TRBJ2-7; 11 bases map to TRBD2. In germline, CDR1 is SGHKS, CDR2 YYEKEE (reference sequence). This CDR3 has 15 residues. V lost 4 bases, J lost 3 bases, and 6 bases stayed unmatched.

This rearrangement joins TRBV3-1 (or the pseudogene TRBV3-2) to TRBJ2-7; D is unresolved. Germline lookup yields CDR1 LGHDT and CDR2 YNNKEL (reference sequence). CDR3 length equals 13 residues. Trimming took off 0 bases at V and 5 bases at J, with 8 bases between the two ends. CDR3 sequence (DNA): TGTGCCAGCAGCCAAGAGGGTCGGGACGAGCAGTACTTC. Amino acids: CASSQEGRDEQYF.

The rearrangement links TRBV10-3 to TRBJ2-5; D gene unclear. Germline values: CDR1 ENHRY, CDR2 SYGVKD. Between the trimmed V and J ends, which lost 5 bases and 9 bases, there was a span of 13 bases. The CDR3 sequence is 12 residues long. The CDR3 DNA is TGTGCCATCAGTTTCGACTCCTTCCCCCAGTACTTC. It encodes CAISFDSFPQYF.

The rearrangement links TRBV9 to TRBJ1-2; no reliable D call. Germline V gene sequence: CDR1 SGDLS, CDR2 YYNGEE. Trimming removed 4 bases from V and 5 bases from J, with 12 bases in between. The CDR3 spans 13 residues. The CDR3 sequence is CASSSDGYYGYTF. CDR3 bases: TGTGCCAGCAGCTCAGACGGCTATTATGGCTACACCTTC.

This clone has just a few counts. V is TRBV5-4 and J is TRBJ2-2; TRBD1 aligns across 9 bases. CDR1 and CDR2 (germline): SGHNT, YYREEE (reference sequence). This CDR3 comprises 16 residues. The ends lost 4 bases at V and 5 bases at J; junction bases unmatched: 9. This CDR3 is CASSRIVTGGTGELFF. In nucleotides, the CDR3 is TGTGCCAGCAGCCGAATAGTGACAGGGGGGACCGGGGAGCTGTTTTTT.

The CDR3 region has the DNA TGTGCCAGCAGTTTCAGCTTCAACACTGAAGCTTTCTTT. This translates into CASSFSFNTEAFF. The chain combines TRBV27 with TRBJ1-1; D uncertain. The CDR3 has 13 residues. From germline, CDR1 is MNHEY and CDR2 SMNVEV (reference sequence). Trimming shortened V by 3 bases and J by 2 bases, and 7 bases separated the two germline ends.

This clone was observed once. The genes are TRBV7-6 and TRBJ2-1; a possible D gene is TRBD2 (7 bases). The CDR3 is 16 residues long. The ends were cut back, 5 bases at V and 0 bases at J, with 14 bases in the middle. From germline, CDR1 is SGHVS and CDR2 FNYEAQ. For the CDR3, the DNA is TGTGCCAGCAGCCCAAGGGGGGGGGACTCCTACAATGAGCAGTTCTTC. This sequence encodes CASSPRGGDSYNEQFF.

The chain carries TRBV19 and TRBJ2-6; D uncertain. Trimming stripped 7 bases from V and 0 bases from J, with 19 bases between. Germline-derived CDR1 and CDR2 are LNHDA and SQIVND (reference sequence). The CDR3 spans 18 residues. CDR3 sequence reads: CASISYEDLYSGANVLTF. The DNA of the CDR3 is TGTGCCAGTATTAGTTATGAGGACCTCTACTCTGGGGCCAACGTCCTGACTTTC.

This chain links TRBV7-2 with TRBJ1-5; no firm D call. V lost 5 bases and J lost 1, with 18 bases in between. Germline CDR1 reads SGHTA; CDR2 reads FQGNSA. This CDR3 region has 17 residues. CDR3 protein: CASSPSPPRSSNQPQHF. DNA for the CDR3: TGTGCCAGCAGCCCCAGTCCACCCCGTAGCAGCAATCAGCCCCAGCATTTT.

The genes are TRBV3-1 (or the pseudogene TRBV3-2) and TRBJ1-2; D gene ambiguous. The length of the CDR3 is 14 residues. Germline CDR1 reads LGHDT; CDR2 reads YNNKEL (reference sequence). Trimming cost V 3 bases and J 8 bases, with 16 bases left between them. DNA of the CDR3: TGTGCCAGCAGCCACCGGGATGCCTCGTTCGGCTACACCTTC. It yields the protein CASSHRDASFGYTF.

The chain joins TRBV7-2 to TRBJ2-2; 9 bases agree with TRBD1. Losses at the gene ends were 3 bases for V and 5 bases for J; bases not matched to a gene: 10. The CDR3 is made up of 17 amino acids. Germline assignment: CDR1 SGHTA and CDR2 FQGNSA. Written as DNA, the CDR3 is TGTGCCAGCAGCTTCAAACAGGGGGCTTTGGATACCGGGGAGCTGTTTTTT. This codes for CASSFKQGALDTGELFF.

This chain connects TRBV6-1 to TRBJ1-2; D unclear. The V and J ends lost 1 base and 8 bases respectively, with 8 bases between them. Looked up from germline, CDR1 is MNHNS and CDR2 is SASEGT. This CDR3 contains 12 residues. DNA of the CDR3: TGTGCCAGCAGTGAAGGGTTATTGGGCTACACCTTC. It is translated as CASSEGLLGYTF.

DNA of the CDR3: TGTGCCAGCAGCCAAGAAGGTTTAGGTTTGCGGGAGGGGCAAGAGACCCAGTACTTC. It is translated as CASSQEGLGLREGQETQYF. The rearrangement links TRBV4-2 to TRBJ2-5, with 9 positions matching TRBD2. The germline gives CDR1 LGHNA, CDR2 YNFKEQ. The CDR3 has 19 residues. V dropped 0 bases and J dropped 2; count of bases not matched to a gene: 13.

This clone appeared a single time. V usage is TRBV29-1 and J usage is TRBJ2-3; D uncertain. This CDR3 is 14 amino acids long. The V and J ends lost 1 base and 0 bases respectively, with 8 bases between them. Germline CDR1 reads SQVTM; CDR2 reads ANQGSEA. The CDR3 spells CSVEGTTSTDTQYF. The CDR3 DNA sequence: TGCAGCGTTGAAGGGACGACTAGCACAGATACGCAGTATTTT.

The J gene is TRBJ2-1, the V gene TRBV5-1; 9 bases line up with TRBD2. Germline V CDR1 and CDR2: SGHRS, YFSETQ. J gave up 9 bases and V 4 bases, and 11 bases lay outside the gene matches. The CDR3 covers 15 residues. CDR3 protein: CASSQPQRGVGEQFF. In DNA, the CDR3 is TGCGCCAGCAGCCAGCCTCAGCGGGGGGTGGGTGAGCAGTTCTTC.

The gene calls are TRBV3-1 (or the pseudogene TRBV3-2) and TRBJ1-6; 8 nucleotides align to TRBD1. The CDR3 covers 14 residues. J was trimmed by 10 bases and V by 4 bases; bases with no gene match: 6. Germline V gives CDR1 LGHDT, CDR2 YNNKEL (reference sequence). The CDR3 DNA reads TGTGCCAGCAGCCTTCAGGGGGCAGGGTCACCCCTCCACTTT. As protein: CASSLQGAGSPLHF.

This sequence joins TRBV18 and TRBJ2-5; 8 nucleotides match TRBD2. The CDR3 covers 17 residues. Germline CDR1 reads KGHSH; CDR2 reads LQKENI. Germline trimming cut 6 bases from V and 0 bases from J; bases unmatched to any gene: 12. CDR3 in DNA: TGTGCCAGCTCCGAGAGCGGGGGCCACTTGTACCAAGAGACCCAGTACTTC. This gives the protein CASSESGGHLYQETQYF.

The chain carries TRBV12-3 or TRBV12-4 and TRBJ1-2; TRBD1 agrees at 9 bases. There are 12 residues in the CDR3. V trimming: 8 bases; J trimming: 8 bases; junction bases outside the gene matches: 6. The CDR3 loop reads CASGTGTGGYTF. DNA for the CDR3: TGTGCCAGCGGGACAGGGACGGGCGGCTACACCTTC.

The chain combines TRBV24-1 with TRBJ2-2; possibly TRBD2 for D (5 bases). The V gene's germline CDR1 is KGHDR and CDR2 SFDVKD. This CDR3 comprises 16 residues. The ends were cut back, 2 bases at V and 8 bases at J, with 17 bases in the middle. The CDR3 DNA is TGTGCCACCAGTGATTGGACCGTCGGAGGATTAGGGGAGCTGTTTTTT. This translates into CATSDWTVGGLGELFF.

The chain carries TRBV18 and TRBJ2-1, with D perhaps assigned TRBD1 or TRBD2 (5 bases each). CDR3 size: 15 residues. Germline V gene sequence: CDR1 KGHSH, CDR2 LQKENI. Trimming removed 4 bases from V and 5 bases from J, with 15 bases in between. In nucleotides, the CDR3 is TGTGCCAGCTCACGACAATCGAGGGGTGACAATGAGCAGTTCTTC. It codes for CASSRQSRGDNEQFF.